This T cell receptor beta chain was captured in a study of CD8+ T cells in alopecia areata. Reverse transcription of extracted RNA yielded cDNA, which provided the sequencing template. The protocol was immunoSEQ multiplex PCR, while the TCRdb copy is restricted to in-frame clones and leaves out a portion. Of about 130,000 clones detected, more than 40% appear once; the ten largest clones hold 18%. This CDR3 comprises 15 residues. In germline, CDR1 is LGHNT, CDR2 FRNRAP. V lost 7 bases, J lost 2 bases, and 17 bases lay in between. Sample: CD8+ T cells sorted from blood, taken at week 0. This chain links TRBV12-5 with TRBJ2-5; D is perhaps TRBD1 or TRBD2 (5 bases each). The sequence derives from a human donor with alopecia areata. The CDR3 is CASVKRGRDQETQYF. CDR3 DNA sequence: TGTGCTAGTGTTAAAAGGGGACGGGATCAAGAGACCCAGTACTTC.